A selection of T cell receptor beta chains follows, all from one sample in a study of T cells after yellow fever vaccination. In TCRdb, the 5' RACE reads were re-called with MiXCR into one record per CDR3 protein. The top ten hold roughly a sixth of the sample, which has 450,000 to 600,000 distinct CDR3 sequences, less than 20% seen once. The specimen comprised PBMCs, sampled less than 6 days after the first yellow fever vaccination. Every receptor here comes from a young man who received the YFV17D yellow fever vaccine. The CDR3 runs from the conserved cysteine through the conserved F or W. D genes are given only for firm matches. Some rows have no size entry. The others give once, few or many, or a class for an expanded clone.

CDR3 protein: CASSLRGTDSEAFF
CDR3 DNA: TGCGCCAGCAGCTTGCGAGGGACAGATTCTGAAGCTTTCTTT
V gene: TRBV5-1
clone size: few
J gene: TRBJ1-1
D gene: TRBD1

CDR3 protein: CATSKLATLVLQETQYF
CDR3 DNA: TGTGCCACAAGCAAGTTGGCCACCTTGGTTCTGCAAGAGACCCAGTACTTC
V gene: TRBV15
clone size: .
J gene: TRBJ2-5
D gene: .

CDR3 protein: CASSPQGAEGYTF
CDR3 DNA: TGTGCCAGCAGCCCGCAGGGGGCGGAGGGCTACACCTTC
V gene: TRBV5-5
clone size: few
J gene: TRBJ1-2
D gene: TRBD1

CDR3 protein: CASSPDTSNTGELFF
CDR3 DNA: TGCGCCAGCAGCCCAGACACCTCGAACACCGGGGAGCTGTTTTTT
V gene: TRBV5-1
clone size: few
J gene: TRBJ2-2
D gene: .

CDR3 protein: CASRGPGLQYF
CDR3 DNA: TGTGCCAGCAGGGGCCCGGGTTTACAGTACTTC
V gene: TRBV27
clone size: .
J gene: TRBJ2-5
D gene: .

CDR3 protein: CAISGLRAGQPQHF
CDR3 DNA: TGTGCCATCAGTGGACTCAGGGCGGGCCAGCCCCAGCATTTT
V gene: TRBV10-3
clone size: many
J gene: TRBJ1-5
D gene: .

CDR3 protein: CASSSRGGEYNEQFF
CDR3 DNA: TGCGCCAGCAGCTCCCGGGGGGGGGAGTACAATGAGCAGTTCTTC
V gene: TRBV5-1
clone size: few
J gene: TRBJ2-1
D gene: TRBD2

CDR3 protein: CASSPYGGDQPQHF
CDR3 DNA: TGTGCCAGCAGCCCTTATGGGGGGGATCAGCCCCAGCATTTT
V gene: TRBV11-2
clone size: .
J gene: TRBJ1-5
D gene: .

CDR3 protein: CARSLGGEDTQYF
CDR3 DNA: TGTGCCAGGAGCCTGGGGGGGGAAGATACGCAGTATTTT
V gene: TRBV5-5
clone size: once
J gene: TRBJ2-3
D gene: TRBD2

CDR3 protein: CASSYLRGTYNEQFF
CDR3 DNA: TGTGCCAGCAGTTACTTGAGGGGGACCTACAATGAGCAGTTCTTC
V gene: TRBV6-5
clone size: .
J gene: TRBJ2-1
D gene: .

CDR3 protein: CSAMKGGGVAYTF
CDR3 DNA: TGCAGTGCTATGAAGGGAGGGGGGGTGGCCTACACCTTC
V gene: TRBV20-1
clone size: .
J gene: TRBJ1-2
D gene: .

CDR3 protein: CASSQIFGGTDIQYF
CDR3 DNA: TGCGCCAGCAGCCAAATATTTGGGGGAACGGACATTCAGTACTTC
V gene: TRBV4-3
clone size: .
J gene: TRBJ2-4
D gene: .

CDR3 protein: CASSDASRHNEQYF
CDR3 DNA: TGTGCCAGCAGTGACGCCTCCAGACACAACGAGCAGTACTTC
V gene: TRBV2
clone size: many
J gene: TRBJ2-7
D gene: .

CDR3 protein: CASSVASTDTGELFF
CDR3 DNA: TGTGCCAGCAGCGTAGCTAGTACAGACACCGGGGAGCTGTTTTTT
V gene: TRBV9
clone size: few
J gene: TRBJ2-2
D gene: .

CDR3 protein: CAWSPVPTGELFF
CDR3 DNA: TGTGCCTGGAGTCCCGTCCCTACCGGGGAGCTGTTTTTT
V gene: TRBV30
clone size: .
J gene: TRBJ2-2
D gene: .

CDR3 protein: CSASPFSGEQFF
CDR3 DNA: TGCAGTGCTAGCCCCTTTAGTGGTGAGCAGTTCTTC
V gene: TRBV20-1
clone size: many
J gene: TRBJ2-1
D gene: .

CDR3 protein: CASSLISGGSTDTQYF
CDR3 DNA: TGTGCCAGCAGCTTAATCAGCGGGGGTAGCACAGATACGCAGTATTTT
V gene: TRBV7-3
clone size: .
J gene: TRBJ2-3
D gene: TRBD2

CDR3 protein: CASSLVTSGGIGMETQYF
CDR3 DNA: TGTGCCAGCAGCTTAGTAACTTCTGGGGGCATTGGCATGGAGACCCAGTACTTC
V gene: TRBV11-2
clone size: .
J gene: TRBJ2-5
D gene: .

CDR3 protein: CASSQEGRGGTDTQYF
CDR3 DNA: TGTGCCAGCAGCCAAGAAGGGCGGGGTGGCACAGATACGCAGTATTTT
V gene: TRBV4-2
clone size: .
J gene: TRBJ2-3
D gene: .

CDR3 protein: CAWSSGTDTQYF
CDR3 DNA: TGTGCCTGGAGTTCGGGGACCGATACGCAGTATTTT
V gene: TRBV30
clone size: .
J gene: TRBJ2-3
D gene: .

CDR3 protein: CASSLAPGINQPQHF
CDR3 DNA: TGTGCCAGCAGCTTGGCGCCAGGGATCAATCAGCCCCAGCATTTT
V gene: TRBV5-4
clone size: .
J gene: TRBJ1-5
D gene: .

CDR3 protein: CASSRDGSTTDTQYF
CDR3 DNA: TGTGCCAGCAGCCGTGACGGCAGTACCACAGATACGCAGTATTTT
V gene: TRBV9
clone size: few
J gene: TRBJ2-3
D gene: .

CDR3 protein: CASSIPDTQYF
CDR3 DNA: TGTGCCAGCAGTATCCCAGATACGCAGTATTTT
V gene: TRBV28
clone size: many
J gene: TRBJ2-3
D gene: .

CDR3 protein: CASTWVYSNQPQHF
CDR3 DNA: TGTGCCAGTACTTGGGTTTATAGCAATCAGCCCCAGCATTTT
V gene: TRBV19
clone size: few
J gene: TRBJ1-5
D gene: .